These 6 T cell receptor beta chains originate from one sample sequenced in a study of cytomegalovirus exposure and HLA in healthy donors. PCR amplification relied on 60 Vbeta primers (plus 13 Jbeta primers). Assay used: immunoSEQ multiplex PCR; TCRdb lists only in-frame clones, some missing. This sample has about 90,000 clones, with 70% to 85% found just once. The sample comprised PBMCs. Receptors originate from a man younger than 35 in good health and CMV-seronegative.

The J gene is TRBJ1-3, the V gene TRBV6-5, with D maybe TRBD1 (5 bases). The CDR3 is made up of 16 amino acids. Per germline, CDR1 MNHEY and CDR2 SVGAGI. Trimming shortened V by 0 bases and J by 4 bases, and 13 bases separated the two germline ends. CDR3 coding DNA: TGTGCCAGCAGTTACTCCGGCGGGGGGTTGGGAAACACCATATATTTT. This codes for CASSYSGGGLGNTIYF.

This clone was seen only once. V is TRBV11-3 and J is TRBJ2-2, with no clear D. CDR1 is SGHNT and CDR2 is YENEEA in the germline V gene. The CDR3 is 14 amino acids. The ends were cut back, 5 bases at V and 5 bases at J, with 12 bases in the middle. The CDR3 spells CASSPPEKTGELFF. The CDR3 DNA sequence: TGTGCCAGCAGCCCCCCGGAGAAGACCGGGGAGCTGTTTTTT.

This clone was seen only a few times. The chain recombines TRBV7-9 with TRBJ1-4; TRBD1 matches at 8 bases. V lost 6 bases, J lost 6 bases, and 9 bases stayed unmatched. Germline-derived CDR1 and CDR2 are SEHNR and FQNEAQ (reference sequence). The CDR3 is 15 residues long. CDR3 DNA sequence: TGTGCCAGCAGATTCACAGGGGGTAGGGATGAAAAACTGTTTTTT. Its protein is CASRFTGGRDEKLFF.

The chain couples TRBV9 to TRBJ1-1; D perhaps matches TRBD1 (5 bases). V was cut by 4 bases and J by 5 bases, with 12 bases left in between. The V gene's germline CDR1 is SGDLS and CDR2 YYNGEE. This CDR3 is 13 amino acids long. This CDR3 is CASSPQAWTEAFF. As DNA, the CDR3 is TGTGCCAGCAGCCCACAGGCTTGGACTGAAGCTTTCTTT.

This chain connects TRBV4-1 to TRBJ2-5, with D possibly being TRBD2 (6 bases). V lost 0 bases, J lost 4 bases, and 24 bases lay in between. CDR1 is MGHRA, CDR2 YSYEKL, per germline. The length of the CDR3 is 19 residues. The CDR3 sequence: CASSQDVRASDPYRETQYF. The CDR3 DNA follows: TGCGCCAGCAGCCAAGATGTAAGGGCTAGCGACCCCTATAGAGAGACCCAGTACTTC.

The chain links TRBV6-1 to TRBJ1-3; D gene unclear. This CDR3 is 14 amino acids long. The V end was cut by 4 bases, the J end by 4 bases, with 11 bases between. Germline assignment: CDR1 MNHNS and CDR2 SASEGT. The CDR3 region has the DNA TGTGCCAGCAGTGGGCAGGTACAAGGAAACACCATATATTTT. This translates into CASSGQVQGNTIYF.